This T cell receptor beta chain was sequenced during a study of T cell responses to AZD1222 COVID-19 vaccine. Study context: Samples with a second dose at about 4 or about 12 weeks were pooled together.

Concerning this clone itself: Its cognate antigen is unknown.

Sequencing used immunoSEQ multiplex PCR; TCRdb keeps in-frame clones, though not all of them. The sample has about 98,000 clones; roughly 90% are singletons. This CDR3 region has 13 residues. General study points: Breadth and depth of Spike-specific TCRs rose after two AZD1222 doses. White British donors predominated, females outnumbered males, and clonal diversity was possibly underestimated. Only six or seven AZD1222 recipients tested seropositive at baseline.

The chain carries TRBV21-1 and TRBJ1-5; the table's D call, TRBD1, was not checked against the DNA. TRBV21-1 is an annotated pseudogene. This TCR was sampled from an adult in good health. The material sequenced was peripheral blood, taken on day 0 of AZD1222 vaccination. The CDR3, as DNA: TGTGCCAGCAGCAAATTTACAGCTCAGCCCCAGCATTTT. The encoded protein is CASSKFTAQPQHF.